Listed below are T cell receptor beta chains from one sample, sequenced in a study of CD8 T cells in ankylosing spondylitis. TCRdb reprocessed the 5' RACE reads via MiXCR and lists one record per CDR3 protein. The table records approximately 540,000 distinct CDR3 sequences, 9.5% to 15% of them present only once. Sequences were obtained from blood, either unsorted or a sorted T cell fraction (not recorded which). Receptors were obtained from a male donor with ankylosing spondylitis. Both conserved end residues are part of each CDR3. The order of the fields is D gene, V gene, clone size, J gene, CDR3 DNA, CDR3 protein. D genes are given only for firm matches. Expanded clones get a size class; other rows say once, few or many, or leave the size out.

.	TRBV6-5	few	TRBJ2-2	TGTGCCAGCAGTTACCAGGGTTACGGGGAGCTGTTTTTT	CASSYQGYGELFF
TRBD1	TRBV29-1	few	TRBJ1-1	TGCAGCGCCCTCAGACAGGGAGACACTGAAGCTTTCTTT	CSALRQGDTEAFF
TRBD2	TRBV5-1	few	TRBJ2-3	TGCGCCAGCAGCTCGCGGGCCCAGCGGGAGATTCAAGATACGCAGTATTTT	CASSSRAQREIQDTQYF
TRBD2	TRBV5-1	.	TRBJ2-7	TGCGCCAGCTCCCCCCCTAGCGGGAAAGAGTACGAGCAGTACTTC	CASSPPSGKEYEQYF
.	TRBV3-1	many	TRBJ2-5	TGTGCCAGCAGCCCTGAGGGGCTAGCGACACAAGAGACCCAGTACTTC	CASSPEGLATQETQYF
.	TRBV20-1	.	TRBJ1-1	TGCAGTGCCGCCGGGGGGTTGGACACTGAAGCTTTCTTT	CSAAGGLDTEAFF
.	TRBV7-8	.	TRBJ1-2	TGTGCCAGCAGCTTAGCCGGGAGGAGGGACTATGGCTACACCTTC	CASSLAGRRDYGYTF
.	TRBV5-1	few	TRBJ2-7	TGCGCCAGCAGCTTGATGGAAGAGGACGAGCAGTACTTC	CASSLMEEDEQYF
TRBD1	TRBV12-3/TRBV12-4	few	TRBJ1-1	TGTGCCAGCCAGGGGGCCCGGAACACTGAAGCTTTCTTT	CASQGARNTEAFF
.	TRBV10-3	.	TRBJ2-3	TGTGCCATCAGCCCCGGGGGCTCGGATACGCAGTATTTT	CAISPGGSDTQYF
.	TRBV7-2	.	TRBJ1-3	TGTGCCAGCAGCCCCGACGGCTCTGGAAACACCATATATTTT	CASSPDGSGNTIYF
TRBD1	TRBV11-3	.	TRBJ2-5	TGTGCCAGCAGCTTAGGGGACAGAGATAAAGAGACCCAGTACTTC	CASSLGDRDKETQYF
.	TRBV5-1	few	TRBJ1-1	TGCGCCAGCAGCCGTCCCGACCGGGCTGAAGCTTTCTTT	CASSRPDRAEAFF
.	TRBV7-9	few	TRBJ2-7	TGTGCCAGCAGCTCCTCAGGCCCGGGGGAGCAGTACTTC	CASSSSGPGEQYF
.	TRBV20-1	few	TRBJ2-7	TGCAGTGCTAGTAGTGTTTCCTACGAGCAGTACTTC	CSASSVSYEQYF
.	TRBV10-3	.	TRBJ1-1	TGTGCCATCAGTGACAACAGTATGAACACTGAAGCTTTCTTT	CAISDNSMNTEAFF
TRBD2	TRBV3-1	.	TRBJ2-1	TGTGCCAGCAGCCAGCTAGCGGGAGCGGGCAATGAGCAGTTCTTC	CASSQLAGAGNEQFF
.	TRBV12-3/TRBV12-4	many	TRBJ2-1	TGTGCCAGCAGTTTAGCGGGTCAGGGTACGAGTGAGCAGTTCTTC	CASSLAGQGTSEQFF
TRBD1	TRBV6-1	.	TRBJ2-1	TGTGCCAGCAGTGAATGGGACAGTTATTTAGGCGCAGGGTTCTTC	CASSEWDSYLGAGFF
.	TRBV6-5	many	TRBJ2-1	TGTGCCAGCAGTTACCGCCACTCGAGAGGTTATGAGCAGTTCTTC	CASSYRHSRGYEQFF
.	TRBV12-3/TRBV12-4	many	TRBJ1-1	TGTGCCAGCACCCGGAGGGGTGGCACTGAAGCTTTCTTT	CASTRRGGTEAFF
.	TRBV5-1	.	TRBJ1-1	TGCGCCAGCAGCTTGACCTCAGGGAACACTGAAGCTTTCTTT	CASSLTSGNTEAFF
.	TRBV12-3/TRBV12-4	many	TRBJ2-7	TGTGCCAGCAGTTTAAGAGCATCATCGATTTACGAGCAGTACTTC	CASSLRASSIYEQYF
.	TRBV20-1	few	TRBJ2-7	TGCAGTGCTAACTACGAGCAGTACTTC	CSANYEQYF
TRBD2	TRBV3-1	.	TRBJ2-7	TGTGCCAGCAGCACCCCCAGGGCTAGCGGGTACTACGAGCAGTACTTC	CASSTPRASGYYEQYF
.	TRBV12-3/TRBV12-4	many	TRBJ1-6	TGTGCCAGCACTTCGGAGGAGTATAATTCACCCCTCCACTTT	CASTSEEYNSPLHF
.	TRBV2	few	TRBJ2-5	TGTGCCAGCAATTGGCTAGAGGGAGAGACCCAGTACTTC	CASNWLEGETQYF
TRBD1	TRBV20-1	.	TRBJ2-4	TGCAGTGGGGGTTGGGGGACAGGGGATTTCTACAAAAACATTCAGTACTTC	CSGGWGTGDFYKNIQYF
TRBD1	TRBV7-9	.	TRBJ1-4	TGTGCCAGCAGCCCGACAGGGGTCAAACCCGAAAAACTGTTTTTT	CASSPTGVKPEKLFF
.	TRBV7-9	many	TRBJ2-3	TGTGCCAGCAGCTCCACTAGTCGTAGCACAGATACGCAGTATTTT	CASSSTSRSTDTQYF
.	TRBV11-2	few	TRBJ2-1	TGTGCCAGCAGCTTAGATCCGTTGCCGAGCTCCTACAATGAGCAGTTCTTC	CASSLDPLPSSYNEQFF
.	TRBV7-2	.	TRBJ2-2	TGTGCCAGCAGCTTAGCAGAGGGGGCGAACACCGGGGAGCTGTTTTTT	CASSLAEGANTGELFF
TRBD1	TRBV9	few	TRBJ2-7	TGTGCCAGCAGCCGTGGACAGGGAGACTACGAGCAGTACTTC	CASSRGQGDYEQYF
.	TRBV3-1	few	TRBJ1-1	TGTGCCAGCAGGCGTCTGGATGTGGCGAACACTGAAGCTTTCTTT	CASRRLDVANTEAFF
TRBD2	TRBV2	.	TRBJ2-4	TGTGCCAGCAGTGAAGAACTAGCGGCAGCCAAAAACATTCAGTACTTC	CASSEELAAAKNIQYF
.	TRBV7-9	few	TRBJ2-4	TGTGCCAGCAGCTTAGCGTCGGGCGCTGGGGCCAAAAACATTCAGTACTTC	CASSLASGAGAKNIQYF
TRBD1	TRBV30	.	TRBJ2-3	TGTGCCTGGGTAAACAGGGGATTCGCGGGAGATACGCAGTATTTT	CAWVNRGFAGDTQYF
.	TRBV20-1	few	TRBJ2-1	TGCAGTGCTAGAGATTTGGACTTCGGATACAATGAGCAGTTCTTC	CSARDLDFGYNEQFF
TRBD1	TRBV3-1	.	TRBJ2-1	TGTGCCAGCAGCCAAGGAGGGGGCCCCGGCCGTAATGAGCAGTTCTTC	CASSQGGGPGRNEQFF
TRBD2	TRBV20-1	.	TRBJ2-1	TGCAGTGCGGGGGGGGAGGGCTCTAAAGATGAGCAGTTCTTC	CSAGGEGSKDEQFF
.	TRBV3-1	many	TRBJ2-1	TGTGCCAGCAGCCAAGAAAATGACAATGAGCAGTTCTTC	CASSQENDNEQFF
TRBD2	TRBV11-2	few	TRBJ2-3	TGTGCCAGCAGCCCGAGGACTAGCGGGAGGGCCACTGGAACAGATACGCAGTATTTT	CASSPRTSGRATGTDTQYF
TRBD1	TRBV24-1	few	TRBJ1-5	TGTGCCACCAGTGATTCGACAGGGGGCGGAGGTCAGCCCCAGCATTTT	CATSDSTGGGGQPQHF
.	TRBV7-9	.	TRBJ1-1	TGTGCCAGCAGCCAGGAGGCCGGGCAGAAAGCTTTCTTT	CASSQEAGQKAFF